This T cell receptor (beta chain) was sequenced for a study of CD8 T cells in ankylosing spondylitis. The study, taken as a whole, reports: Significantly higher representation of disease-linked clones was reported for matched ankylosing spondylitis synovial fluid. Past studies reported some motif variants in reactive arthritis synovial fluid and blood.

The germline V gene encodes CDR1 MNHEY and CDR2 SVGEGT. The CDR3 is 11 amino acids. Trimming left V 4 bases short and J 9 bases short, with 7 bases between. This clonotype came up a few times. Its antigen is unknown. Quantitative 5'-RACE with molecular barcodes produced the TCR beta libraries. TCRdb processed the 5' RACE reads anew with MiXCR; each CDR3 protein has one entry. The table records some 300,000 distinct CDR3 sequences, under 25% of them present only once. The TCR originated in a female donor with ankylosing spondylitis or in good health (not recorded which). The genes are TRBV6-2 or TRBV6-3 and TRBJ2-1; D is uncertain. The sequenced material came from blood, either unsorted or a sorted T cell fraction (not recorded which). DNA of the CDR3: TGTGCCAGCAGTTGGTCTGGTGAGCAGTTCTTC. This codes for CASSWSGEQFF.